Listed here are 24 T cell receptor beta chains from one sample, sequenced in a study of shared clonotypes between healthy human individuals. Assay: immunoSEQ multiplex PCR; the TCRdb copy retains only in-frame clones and omits some. This table has 500,000 to 650,000 clones, roughly 72% appearing once. The sequenced sample was PBMCs. These receptors came from a woman aged 40 to 50 in good health. Some clones in this sample may be carry-over from other donors' samples.

Of note for this clone: A much larger clone sits a single nucleotide away, making a read error possible. The same CDR3 can be traced to other DNA sequences in this sample. The chain recombines TRBV5-1 with TRBJ2-5; perhaps TRBD1 as D (6 bases). CDR1 and CDR2 from the germline V gene are SGHRS and YFSETQ. V was pared by 0 bases and J by 1 base, with 7 bases between. CDR3 length equals 14 residues. CDR3 protein: CASSLGTVQETQYF. Written as DNA, the CDR3 is TGCGCCAGCAGCTTGGGGACAGTCCAAGAGACCCAGTACTTC. Using reference TRBV5-1 and TRBJ2-5 for the parts outside the CDR3, the full variable domain is KAGVTQTPRYLIKTRGQQVTLSCSPISGHRSVSWYQQTPGQGLQFLFEYFSETQRNKGNFPGRFSGRQFSNSRSEMNVSTLELGDSALYLCASSLGTVQETQYFGPGTRLLVL.

Regarding this clone: With a far larger clone one base away, a read error is the likely cause. Other DNA sequences in this sample translate to the same CDR3. This rearrangement joins TRBV30 to TRBJ1-3, with 7 bases lining up with TRBD1. Germline V gene sequence: CDR1 GTSNPN, CDR2 SVGIG (reference sequence). V lost 1 base to trimming and J lost 1 base; unmatched junction nucleotides: 4. The CDR3 spans 15 residues. CDR3 bases: TGTGCCTGGAGTGCGGACAGGCATTCTGGAAACACCATATATTTT. This gives the protein CAWSADRHSGNTIYF.

The table lists this clone with a count of one. This chain connects TRBV4-1 to TRBJ2-3, with 13 bases identical to TRBD2. The length of the CDR3 is 19 residues. The germline V gene encodes CDR1 MGHRA and CDR2 YSYEKL. V gave up 4 bases and J gave up 5 bases; unmatched junction bases: 15. DNA of the CDR3: TGCGCCAGCAGCCGAGACAGGGCGCCTGGACTAGCGGGAGTAGATACGCAGTATTTT. This codes for CASSRDRAPGLAGVDTQYF.

J is TRBJ1-5 and V is TRBV7-9; D is undetermined. CDR3 length equals 16 residues. In germline, CDR1 is SEHNR, CDR2 FQNEAQ (reference sequence). Trimming shortened V by 5 bases and J by 0 bases, and 14 bases separated the two germline ends. In DNA form, the CDR3 reads TGTGCCAGCAGCCCGGAAGGGCACTATAGCAATCAGCCCCAGCATTTT. Translation: CASSPEGHYSNQPQHF.

This clone was seen more than once but under ten times. The V gene is TRBV7-3, the J gene TRBJ1-6; 9 bases agree with TRBD1. Germline CDR1 and CDR2: SGHTA and FQGTGA. This CDR3 has 15 residues. The J segment lost 7 bases and the V segment lost 2 bases, leaving 3 bases of the junction unmatched. CDR3 amino acids: CASSLGGQGNSPLHF. The DNA of the CDR3 is TGTGCCAGCAGCTTAGGAGGACAGGGGAATTCACCCCTCCACTTT.

A note on this clone: Sequence at one end of the junction differs from germline and may be a read error. This CDR3 reads CASSIRPPPLGF. The CDR3 bases are TGCGCCAGCAGCATACGACCCCCCCCTCTGGGCTTC. This chain connects TRBV5-1 to TRBJ2-7; D unclear. Germline V lookup: CDR1 SGHRS, CDR2 YFSETQ. The CDR3 is 12 residues long.

The rearrangement joins TRBV28 to TRBJ2-5; D gene ambiguous. The CDR3 is 16 residues long. Germline loops: CDR1 MDHEN, CDR2 SYDVKM. V was cut by 3 bases and J by 1 base, with 15 bases left in between. The CDR3 DNA follows: TGTGCCAGCAGTTTCTACTCCGGTGAAGGCCAAGAGACCCAGTACTTC. It yields the protein CASSFYSGEGQETQYF. Combining the CDR3 with reference TRBV28 and TRBJ2-5 gives the whole variable domain DVKVTQSSRYLVKRTGEKVFLECVQDMDHENMFWYRQDPGLGLRLIYFSYDVKMKEKGDIPEGYSVSREKKERFSLILESASTNQTSMYLCASSFYSGEGQETQYFGPGTRLLVL.

The chain joins TRBV5-1 to TRBJ2-1; 11 bases fit TRBD2. Per the germline V gene, CDR1 is SGHRS and CDR2 is YFSETQ. The CDR3 loop spans 15 amino acids. Losses at the gene ends were 7 bases for V and 9 bases for J; bases not matched to a gene: 12. This chain's CDR3 is CASRVTSGNEAEQFF. In DNA form, the CDR3 reads TGCGCCAGCCGCGTGACTAGCGGGAATGAGGCTGAGCAGTTCTTC.

V usage is TRBV5-1 and J usage is TRBJ2-7; tentatively, D is TRBD1 or TRBD2 (6 bases each). Trimming shortened V by 0 bases and J by 6 bases, and 13 bases separated the two germline ends. This CDR3 comprises 14 residues. Germline V gives CDR1 SGHRS, CDR2 YFSETQ. CDR3 in amino acids: CASSLVGGLGEQYF. In nucleotides, the CDR3 is TGCGCCAGCAGCTTGGTAGGGGGGCTCGGCGAGCAGTACTTC.

V and J are TRBV11-2 and TRBJ1-5, with 7 positions matching TRBD1. CDR3 length: 17 amino acids. The J segment lost 2 bases and the V segment lost 1 base, leaving 8 bases of the junction unmatched. CDR1 is SGHAT and CDR2 is FQNNGV in the germline V gene. The CDR3 spells CASSLGSGGDGNQPQHF. The CDR3 DNA follows: TGTGCCAGCAGCTTAGGGTCAGGGGGGGACGGCAATCAGCCCCAGCATTTT.

The sample holds one count of this clone. V gene TRBV4-2 combines with J gene TRBJ1-2; 9 nucleotides agree with TRBD1. The V gene end was trimmed by 3 bases and the J gene end by 5 bases; junction bases not matched to a gene: 4. Germline V lookup: CDR1 LGHNA, CDR2 YNFKEQ. The CDR3 totals 14 residues. The CDR3 here is CASSHTGQGYGYTF. CDR3 sequence (DNA): TGTGCCAGCAGCCATACGGGACAGGGTTATGGCTACACCTTC.

This sequence joins TRBV7-3 and TRBJ2-2, with D tentatively TRBD2 (5 bases). The CDR3 is made up of 16 amino acids. V lost 5 bases and J lost 2, with 15 bases in between. CDR1 and CDR2 from the germline V gene are SGHTA and FQGTGA. The CDR3 DNA reads as TGTGCCAGCAGCCCTGAACGGGGAACAAACACCGGGGAGCTGTTTTTT. Encoded protein: CASSPERGTNTGELFF.

This clone occurred a few times. The chain uses TRBV9 and TRBJ2-1; the match to TRBD2 covers 9 bases. The CDR3 loop spans 17 amino acids. From germline, CDR1 is SGDLS and CDR2 YYNGEE. V was clipped by 4 bases and J by 6 bases; unmatched bases: 14. As DNA, the CDR3 is TGTGCCAGCAGCCCACTTGGTAGCGGGAGTCTAGGCAATGAGCAGTTCTTC. Its translation: CASSPLGSGSLGNEQFF.

The rearrangement joins TRBV5-4 to TRBJ1-2; TRBD1 aligns across 8 bases. Germline lookup yields CDR1 SGHNT and CDR2 YYREEE (reference sequence). Germline trimming cut 3 bases from V and 3 bases from J; bases unmatched to any gene: 4. This CDR3 has 14 residues. The CDR3 loop reads CASSSGTGDYGYTF. The CDR3, as DNA: TGTGCCAGCAGCTCCGGGACAGGAGACTATGGCTACACCTTC.

This chain joins TRBV5-1 and TRBJ1-1; possibly TRBD1 for D (5 bases). The V gene's germline CDR1 is SGHRS and CDR2 YFSETQ. The V end lost 1 base, the J end lost 1 base, and 11 bases lay between the germline ends. This CDR3 is built from 15 residues. The CDR3 sequence is CASSLPTAGNTEAFF. CDR3 bases: TGCGCCAGCAGCTTGCCGACAGCAGGGAACACTGAAGCTTTCTTT. Supplemented by reference TRBV5-1 and TRBJ1-1, the full variable domain reads KAGVTQTPRYLIKTRGQQVTLSCSPISGHRSVSWYQQTPGQGLQFLFEYFSETQRNKGNFPGRFSGRQFSNSRSEMNVSTLELGDSALYLCASSLPTAGNTEAFFGQGTRLTVV.

The chain links TRBV4-1 to TRBJ2-3, with TRBD2 matching 9 bases. The CDR3 loop spans 16 amino acids. Germline V lookup: CDR1 MGHRA, CDR2 YSYEKL. J was trimmed by 6 bases and V by 0 bases; bases with no gene match: 7. CDR3: CASSQDLAGVSDTQYF. The CDR3 coding sequence is TGCGCCAGCAGCCAAGATTTAGCGGGAGTTTCTGATACGCAGTATTTT.

As for this clone: Other DNA sequences from this sample encode an identical CDR3 as well. The rearrangement joins TRBV10-3 to TRBJ2-1; 7 nucleotides match TRBD2. The CDR3 is 15 residues long. Per the germline V gene, CDR1 is ENHRY and CDR2 is SYGVKD. V was pared by 3 bases and J by 5 bases, with 7 bases of the junction left unmatched. The CDR3 DNA reads TGTGCCATCAGTGAATCTCTAGCGGCCGACAATGAGCAGTTCTTC. Translated: CAISESLAADNEQFF.

This clone appeared once. V gene TRBV28 combines with J gene TRBJ1-4; D is undetermined. This CDR3 spans 13 amino acids. V was trimmed by 7 bases and J by 3 bases, leaving 9 bases between them. CDR1 and CDR2 (germline): MDHEN, SYDVKM. CDR3 sequence: CASNLGSNEKLFF. The CDR3 nucleotides read TGTGCCAGCAATCTGGGTTCTAATGAAAAACTGTTTTTT. Full variable domain (outside the CDR3, taken from reference TRBV28 and TRBJ1-4): DVKVTQSSRYLVKRTGEKVFLECVQDMDHENMFWYRQDPGLGLRLIYFSYDVKMKEKGDIPEGYSVSREKKERFSLILESASTNQTSMYLCASNLGSNEKLFFGSGTQLSVL.

The V and J genes are TRBV5-1 and TRBJ2-6, with D uncertain. Germline V gene lookup returns CDR1 SGHRS and CDR2 YFSETQ. This CDR3 comprises 18 residues. V was pared by 6 bases and J by 0 bases, with 19 bases between. The CDR3 DNA is TGCGCCAGCACCCCCCTCTTCGTCGGAAACTCTGGGGCCAACGTCCTGACTTTC. Its translation is CASTPLFVGNSGANVLTF.

This clone has ten or more counts. This specimen includes other DNA sequences encoding the same CDR3. The chain combines TRBV15 with TRBJ2-1, with D unresolved. Trimming left V 0 bases short and J 4 bases short, with 4 bases between. Germline-derived CDR1 and CDR2 are LNHNV and YYDKDF (reference sequence). The CDR3 is 13 amino acids. The CDR3 DNA reads as TGTGCCACCAGCAGAGATTCGTACAATGAGCAGTTCTTC. Protein: CATSRDSYNEQFF.

The J gene is TRBJ1-5, the V gene TRBV6-1, with 9 bases fitting TRBD1. The CDR3 has 14 residues. Germline V gene data show CDR1 as MNHNS and CDR2 as SASEGT. The junction had 3 bases not matched to a gene; V was cut back by 6 bases and J by 3 bases. The CDR3 nucleotides read TGTGCCAGCAGCGGGGACAGGGCCAATCAGCCCCAGCATTTT. Its protein is CASSGDRANQPQHF.

The J gene is TRBJ2-3, the V gene TRBV7-8; D possibly corresponds to TRBD2 (5 bases). Germline V gene lookup returns CDR1 SGHVS and CDR2 FQNEAQ. CDR3 size: 14 residues. Trimming stripped 0 bases from V and 1 base from J, with 5 bases between. Here the CDR3 reads CASSLASGTDTQYF. The CDR3 DNA sequence: TGTGCCAGCAGCTTAGCTAGCGGCACAGATACGCAGTATTTT.

CDR3: CSVALHGGNTIYF. DNA for the CDR3: TGCAGCGTTGCCCTCCATGGTGGAAACACCATATATTTT. The chain recombines TRBV29-1 with TRBJ1-3; unclear D gene. The CDR3 consists of 13 residues. Trimming pared 4 bases from V and 3 bases from J, leaving 10 bases between. The germline V gene encodes CDR1 SQVTM and CDR2 ANQGSEA.

This chain links TRBV5-1 with TRBJ2-7, with 7 bases that match TRBD1. Per the germline V gene, CDR1 is SGHRS and CDR2 is YFSETQ. V dropped 4 bases and J dropped 3; count of bases not matched to a gene: 4. This CDR3 contains 13 residues. The CDR3 DNA reads as TGCGCCAGCAGCAAGGGACAGCTCTACGAGCAGTACTTC. Protein product: CASSKGQLYEQYF.